The 24 T cell receptor beta chains below were found in one sample sequenced in a study of response to subunit inactivated influenza vaccine. One entry per CDR3 protein results from TCRdb running MiXCR on the RT-PCR reads. The data show roughly 180,000 distinct CDR3 sequences, around 9% seen once. The specimen was non-naive T cells sorted from PBMCs, collected on the day of vaccination. The receptors originated from a man aged 50-59 years who received an inactivated influenza vaccine.

This clonotype occurred a few times. V gene TRBV20-1 combines with J gene TRBJ2-7; D is perhaps TRBD1 (5 bases). CDR1 is DFQATT, CDR2 SNEGSKA, per germline (reference sequence). The CDR3 has 16 residues. V lost 0 bases and J 3 bases, leaving 18 bases between the germline ends. CDR3 residues: CSARDPGQGKIYEQYF. The CDR3 DNA sequence: TGCAGTGCTAGAGACCCAGGGCAGGGCAAAATCTACGAGCAGTACTTC.

This clonotype was observed many times. The gene calls are TRBV10-3 and TRBJ2-3; TRBD2 aligns across 9 bases. Germline CDR1 ENHRY, CDR2 SYGVKD. J lost 4 bases, V lost 6 bases, and 8 bases had no gene match. The CDR3 sequence is 15 residues long. CDR3 DNA sequence: TGTGCCATCAGCTTCGTTGCTAGCGGGGCAGATACGCAGTATTTT. This translates into CAISFVASGADTQYF.

This clonotype has just a few counts. The chain employs TRBV20-1 and TRBJ2-1; 11 nucleotides match TRBD2. Losses at the gene ends were 5 bases for V and 8 bases for J; bases not matched to a gene: 5. The CDR3 covers 13 residues. Germline-derived CDR1 and CDR2 are DFQATT and SNEGSKA (reference sequence). The CDR3 reads CSAVSGRAHEQFF. CDR3 coding DNA: TGCAGTGCTGTTAGCGGGAGGGCCCATGAGCAGTTCTTC.

Ten or more counts support this clonotype. The chain carries TRBV5-5 and TRBJ1-6, with D perhaps matching TRBD1 (5 bases). Per the germline V gene, CDR1 is SGHKS and CDR2 is YYEKEE (reference sequence). This CDR3 comprises 17 residues. Trimming took off 0 bases at V and 3 bases at J, with 13 bases between the two ends. The CDR3 DNA reads as TGTGCCAGCAGCTTGGGACAGTCCCCCAACTATAATTCACCCCTCCACTTT. Translating it yields CASSLGQSPNYNSPLHF.

About this clonotype: A much larger clone lies a single base off, so this may be a read error. The V gene is TRBV9, the J gene TRBJ2-2, with D uncertain. From germline, CDR1 is SGDLS and CDR2 YYNGEE. Trimming shortened V by 4 bases and J by 7 bases, and 8 bases separated the two germline ends. This CDR3 is 12 amino acids long. The CDR3 DNA reads as TGTGCCAGCAGCTTATTTTTCGGGGAGCTGTTTTTT. Translating gives CASSLFFGELFF.

This clonotype was counted a few times. The rearrangement links TRBV7-2 to TRBJ1-2; D remains unclear. The CDR3 runs 15 residues. V was shortened by 5 bases and J by 0 bases, with 13 bases between the two germline ends. CDR1 SGHTA and CDR2 FQGNSA come from the germline V gene. The CDR3: CASSQQNRANYGYTF. Written as DNA, the CDR3 is TGTGCCAGCAGCCAGCAGAATAGAGCTAACTATGGCTACACCTTC.

This clonotype was seen a few times. At one of its ends the junction is not consistent with the germline gene, which may arise from a read error. This rearrangement joins TRBV2 to TRBJ1-4; tentative D call: TRBD1 (6 bases). In germline, CDR1 is SNHLY, CDR2 FYNNEI. This CDR3 comprises 19 residues. CDR3 amino acids: CASSDLWTVGDPTNEKPFF. CDR3 nucleotide sequence: TGTGCCAGCAGTGATCTCTGGACAGTTGGTGATCCAACTAATGAAAAACCGTTTTTT.

The rearrangement uses TRBV12-3 or TRBV12-4 and TRBJ1-5; D uncertain. CDR3 length: 12 residues. V was shortened by 4 bases and J by 7 bases, with 8 bases between the two germline ends. The CDR3 region is CASSSMGQPQHF. CDR3 sequence (DNA): TGTGCCAGCAGTTCCATGGGACAGCCCCAGCATTTT.

This clonotype was recorded a few times. The chain combines TRBV20-1 with TRBJ2-3, with D maybe TRBD1 (5 bases). Germline CDR1 reads DFQATT; CDR2 reads SNEGSKA (reference sequence). This CDR3 is 15 amino acids long. Between the trimmed V and J ends, which lost 1 base and 3 bases, there was a span of 14 bases. The CDR3: CSARVQGVWTDTQYF. Here the CDR3 DNA reads TGCAGTGCTAGAGTCCAAGGGGTGTGGACAGATACGCAGTATTTT.

The chain joins TRBV29-1 to TRBJ2-7; D is undetermined. The length of the CDR3 is 13 residues. The germline CDR1 and CDR2 sequences are SQVTM and ANQGSEA. The V and J ends lost 1 base and 0 bases respectively, with 7 bases between them. CDR3 DNA: TGCAGCGTTGAAGCCGGTGACTCCTACGAGCAGTACTTC. Its protein is CSVEAGDSYEQYF.

The chain couples TRBV3-1 to TRBJ1-1, with 7 bases identical to TRBD1. V lost 2 bases to trimming and J lost 3 bases; unmatched junction nucleotides: 6. The CDR3 is 15 amino acids. CDR1 is LGHDT and CDR2 is YNNKEL in the germline V gene (reference sequence). The DNA for the CDR3 is TGTGCCAGCAGCCAAACAGGACAGGTTGACACTGAAGCTTTCTTT. Translation: CASSQTGQVDTEAFF.

The chain is built from TRBV7-2 and TRBJ2-3; 14 positions match TRBD2. The germline CDR1 and CDR2 sequences are SGHTA and FQGNSA. The junction had 5 bases not matched to a gene; V was cut back by 2 bases and J by 1 base. The CDR3 has 18 amino acids. The CDR3 protein is CASSLSRTSGGRTDTQYF. The CDR3 nucleotides are TGTGCCAGCAGCTTATCGCGGACTAGCGGGGGGCGCACAGATACGCAGTATTTT.

This clonotype was found a few times. This sequence joins TRBV10-3 and TRBJ1-2, with TRBD1 matching over 10 bases. The CDR3 runs to 14 residues. Germline-derived CDR1 and CDR2 are ENHRY and SYGVKD. Trimming cost V 7 bases and J 7 bases; bases outside gene matches: 9. CDR3 nucleotides: TGTGCCATCACCATGACAGGGGGCGAGGGTGGCTACACCTTC. Protein: CAITMTGGEGGYTF.

This clonotype was seen a few times. The gene calls are TRBV2 and TRBJ2-2; the match to TRBD2 covers 14 bases. This CDR3 spans 16 amino acids. Per the germline V gene, CDR1 is SNHLY and CDR2 is FYNNEI. After removal of 5 bases from V and 7 bases from J, the junction contained 6 bases not matched to a gene. The DNA of the CDR3 is TGTGCCAGCAGTTTTCGACTAGCGGGGGGGCTCGGGGAGCTGTTTTTT. Protein product: CASSFRLAGGLGELFF. The full variable domain, rest sourced from reference TRBV2 and TRBJ2-2, is EPEVTQTPSHQVTQMGQEVILRCVPISNHLYFYWYRQILGQKVEFLVSFYNNEISEKSEIFDDQFSVERPDGSNFTLKIRSTKLEDSAMYFCASSFRLAGGLGELFFGEGSRLTVL.

This clonotype showed up many times. The chain uses TRBV7-2 and TRBJ2-7; D is perhaps TRBD2 (7 bases). CDR1 is SGHTA and CDR2 is FQGNSA in the germline V gene. Trimming took off 5 bases at V and 2 bases at J, with 13 bases between the two ends. CDR3 length: 14 amino acids. This chain's CDR3 is CASSQGGGAYEQYF. The CDR3 coding sequence is TGTGCCAGCAGCCAAGGAGGGGGGGCCTACGAGCAGTACTTC.

This clonotype was recorded only once. The chain employs TRBV10-2 and TRBJ2-5; TRBD2 aligns across 10 bases. The CDR3 contains 16 residues. With V trimmed by 3 bases and J by 4 bases, 8 bases remained unmatched. Germline-derived CDR1 and CDR2 are WSHSY and SAAADI. Here the CDR3 reads CASSDIQRGGLETQYF. Here the CDR3 DNA reads TGCGCCAGCAGTGACATCCAGCGGGGGGGCTTAGAGACCCAGTACTTC.

This clonotype was seen a handful of times. The genes are TRBV29-1 and TRBJ2-7; maybe TRBD1 (5 bases). Germline values: CDR1 SQVTM, CDR2 ANQGSEA. Trimming cost V 8 bases and J 0 bases, with 11 bases left between them. The CDR3 has 12 amino acids. CDR3: CSIGQTSYEQYF. The CDR3 bases are TGCAGCATCGGACAAACCTCCTACGAGCAGTACTTC.

This chain uses TRBV7-2 with TRBJ2-7; D is unclear. CDR3 length: 13 residues. Germline CDR1 reads SGHTA; CDR2 reads FQGNSA. Trimming left V 5 bases short and J 3 bases short, with 11 bases between. The CDR3 DNA follows: TGTGCCAGCAGCCGAAACCCAGGCTACGAGCAGTACTTC. Protein sequence: CASSRNPGYEQYF. The whole variable domain, filled in from reference TRBV7-2 and TRBJ2-7, reads GAGVSQSPSNKVTEKGKDVELRCDPISGHTALYWYRQSLGQGLEFLIYFQGNSAPDKSGLPSDRFSAERTGGSVSTLTIQRTQQEDSAVYLCASSRNPGYEQYFGPGTRLTVT.

The rearrangement links TRBV27 to TRBJ2-7, with TRBD2 identical over 12 bases. CDR3 length: 15 residues. Germline CDR1 and CDR2: MNHEY and SMNVEV (reference sequence). V lost 4 bases, J lost 2 bases, and 3 bases stayed unmatched. The CDR3 DNA reads as TGTGCCAGCAGTTCAGGACTAGCGGGGACCTACGAGCAGTACTTC. It codes for CASSSGLAGTYEQYF.

The chain employs TRBV12-3 or TRBV12-4 and TRBJ2-2; no reliable D call. The CDR3 has 15 residues. V gave up 3 bases and J gave up 6 bases, with 14 bases separating them. The CDR3 reads CASSFKINGPGELFF. CDR3 in DNA: TGTGCCAGCAGTTTCAAAATAAATGGACCCGGGGAGCTGTTTTTT.

This clonotype was recorded at least ten times. The chain employs TRBV5-1 and TRBJ2-3; 7 positions agree with TRBD1. Germline assignment: CDR1 SGHRS and CDR2 YFSETQ. The CDR3 has 15 residues. Trimming removed 2 bases from V and 0 bases from J; junction bases left unmatched: 3. Here the CDR3 DNA reads TGCGCCAGCAGCTTCACGGGACAGAGCACAGATACGCAGTATTTT. This translates into CASSFTGQSTDTQYF.

The chain carries TRBV5-6 and TRBJ2-3; D perhaps matches TRBD2 (6 bases). This CDR3 is 14 amino acids long. Per the germline V gene, CDR1 is SGHDT and CDR2 is YYEEEE. V lost 7 bases, J lost 4 bases, and 16 bases lay in between. Here the CDR3 DNA reads TGTGCCAGCTTGGGGGGATTAGGTGCAGATACGCAGTATTTT. Translation gives CASLGGLGADTQYF. Full variable domain (remainder filled in from reference TRBV5-6 and TRBJ2-3): DAGVTQSPTHLIKTRGQQVTLRCSPKSGHDTVSWYQQALGQGPQFIFQYYEEEERQRGNFPDRFSGHQFPNYSSELNVNALLLGDSALYLCASLGGLGADTQYFGPGTRLTVL.

The V and J genes are TRBV3-1 and TRBJ1-1, with D unresolved. Germline V lookup: CDR1 LGHDT, CDR2 YNNKEL (reference sequence). Trimming cost V 0 bases and J 8 bases, with 7 bases left between them. The CDR3 has 12 residues. The CDR3 nucleotides read TGTGCCAGCAGCCAAGATGAAAGGGAAGCTTTCTTT. The encoded protein is CASSQDEREAFF.

This clonotype was observed many times. The chain combines TRBV12-3 or TRBV12-4 with TRBJ2-6; D perhaps matches TRBD1 (6 bases). Trimming left V 2 bases short and J 1 base short, with 15 bases between. The CDR3 length is 18 residues. CDR3 in amino acids: CASSLNRVWMSGANVLTF. CDR3 DNA sequence: TGTGCCAGCAGTTTAAACAGGGTATGGATGTCTGGGGCCAACGTCCTGACTTTC.